This is a list of T cell receptor beta chains from one sample in a study of blood T cells in healthy people across ages. TCRdb analysed the 5' RACE reads with MiXCR anew, one entry per CDR3 protein. The sample lists approximately 1.5 million distinct CDR3 sequences, around 36% occurring once. The sample taken for sequencing was blood. These TCRs come from a woman younger than 45 in good health. Each CDR3 is given with its conserved first and last residue. A D gene is named only where the DNA matches it firmly. Not every row has a clone size; where given, it reads once, few, many or a size class.

CDR3 protein: CASSQGQGSSPLHF
CDR3 DNA: TGCGCCAGCAGCCAGGGACAGGGGAGTTCACCCCTCCACTTT
D gene: TRBD1
J gene: TRBJ1-6
V gene: TRBV4-1
clone size: many

CDR3 protein: CASSVSLSTGELFF
CDR3 DNA: TGTGCCAGCAGCGTAAGCTTGAGCACCGGGGAGCTGTTTTTT
D gene: -
J gene: TRBJ2-2
V gene: TRBV9
clone size: -

CDR3 protein: CASSRRLAGGIGSDTQYF
CDR3 DNA: TGTGCCAGCAGTCGCCGACTAGCGGGGGGGATAGGTTCAGATACGCAGTATTTT
D gene: TRBD2
J gene: TRBJ2-3
V gene: TRBV6-2/TRBV6-3
clone size: -

CDR3 protein: CASGPDSGGKETQYF
CDR3 DNA: TGTGCTAGTGGGCCCGATAGCGGGGGGAAAGAGACCCAGTACTTC
D gene: TRBD2
J gene: TRBJ2-5
V gene: TRBV12-5
clone size: -

CDR3 protein: CASGKPGTGGTEAFF
CDR3 DNA: TGTGCTAGTGGTAAGCCCGGGACAGGGGGCACTGAAGCTTTCTTT
D gene: TRBD1
J gene: TRBJ1-1
V gene: TRBV12-5
clone size: -

CDR3 protein: CASSLRTGVNYGYTF
CDR3 DNA: TGTGCCAGCAGTCTCCGGACAGGGGTAAACTATGGCTACACCTTC
D gene: TRBD1
J gene: TRBJ1-2
V gene: TRBV12-3/TRBV12-4
clone size: -

CDR3 protein: CASSANRGKEKLFF
CDR3 DNA: TGTGCCAGCAGCGCGAACAGGGGCAAAGAAAAACTGTTTTTT
D gene: TRBD1
J gene: TRBJ1-4
V gene: TRBV7-9
clone size: few

CDR3 protein: CASSPSGTEQYF
CDR3 DNA: TGCGCCAGCAGCCCTAGCGGGACCGAGCAGTACTTC
D gene: TRBD2
J gene: TRBJ2-7
V gene: TRBV5-1
clone size: -

CDR3 protein: CASRDRIRDNSYEQYF
CDR3 DNA: TGCGCCAGCAGGGATAGAATTCGGGACAATTCCTACGAGCAGTACTTC
D gene: -
J gene: TRBJ2-7
V gene: TRBV10-2
clone size: few

CDR3 protein: CASSQEMGGWEKLFF
CDR3 DNA: TGCGCCAGCAGCCAAGAAATGGGGGGCTGGGAAAAACTGTTTTTT
D gene: -
J gene: TRBJ1-4
V gene: TRBV4-1
clone size: few

CDR3 protein: CSGARLAGNEQYF
CDR3 DNA: TGCAGTGGGGCACGGCTAGCGGGTAACGAGCAGTACTTC
D gene: TRBD2
J gene: TRBJ2-7
V gene: TRBV20-1
clone size: few

CDR3 protein: CASSSTIRELKGNEQFF
CDR3 DNA: TGTGCCAGCAGCTCTACAATCAGGGAGCTGAAGGGCAATGAGCAGTTCTTC
D gene: -
J gene: TRBJ2-1
V gene: TRBV7-3
clone size: -

CDR3 protein: CAGSLTQIQETQYF
CDR3 DNA: TGTGCCGGTTCGTTGACGCAGATCCAAGAGACCCAGTACTTC
D gene: -
J gene: TRBJ2-5
V gene: TRBV4-2
clone size: -

CDR3 protein: CASSQMEREPYYGYTF
CDR3 DNA: TGCGCCAGCAGCCAAATGGAACGGGAACCTTACTATGGCTACACCTTC
D gene: -
J gene: TRBJ1-2
V gene: TRBV4-1
clone size: -

CDR3 protein: CATSGVAETQYF
CDR3 DNA: TGTGCCACCAGCGGAGTCGCGGAGACCCAGTACTTC
D gene: -
J gene: TRBJ2-5
V gene: TRBV15
clone size: few

CDR3 protein: CAISGGTNYEQYF
CDR3 DNA: TGTGCCATCAGTGGGGGCACTAACTACGAGCAGTACTTC
D gene: -
J gene: TRBJ2-7
V gene: TRBV10-3
clone size: -

CDR3 protein: CSARWTSGSYNEQFF
CDR3 DNA: TGCAGTGCTAGGTGGACTAGCGGGAGCTACAATGAGCAGTTCTTC
D gene: TRBD2
J gene: TRBJ2-1
V gene: TRBV20-1
clone size: -

CDR3 protein: CSVEEDKGSKNIQYF
CDR3 DNA: TGCAGCGTTGAAGAGGACAAGGGCTCCAAAAACATTCAGTACTTC
D gene: -
J gene: TRBJ2-4
V gene: TRBV29-1
clone size: -

CDR3 protein: CSAHTGGNQPQHF
CDR3 DNA: TGCAGTGCACACACAGGGGGCAATCAGCCCCAGCATTTT
D gene: TRBD1
J gene: TRBJ1-5
V gene: TRBV20-1
clone size: few

CDR3 protein: CSARDTGREQYF
CDR3 DNA: TGCAGTGCTAGAGATACCGGCAGGGAGCAGTACTTC
D gene: -
J gene: TRBJ2-7
V gene: TRBV20-1
clone size: -

CDR3 protein: CSAKTGFLSEQYF
CDR3 DNA: TGCAGTGCTAAAACAGGGTTCCTGAGCGAGCAGTACTTC
D gene: -
J gene: TRBJ2-7
V gene: TRBV20-1
clone size: few

CDR3 protein: CASSLGWVAKNIQYF
CDR3 DNA: TGTGCCAGCAGCTTAGGTTGGGTAGCCAAAAACATTCAGTACTTC
D gene: -
J gene: TRBJ2-4
V gene: TRBV5-6
clone size: -

CDR3 protein: CASSPNQGSDLGNEQFF
CDR3 DNA: TGTGCCAGCAGCCCCAACCAGGGGAGCGATCTGGGGAATGAGCAGTTCTTC
D gene: -
J gene: TRBJ2-1
V gene: TRBV3-1
clone size: -

CDR3 protein: CASSQQGGFSYEQYF
CDR3 DNA: TGCGCCAGCAGCCAACAGGGGGGCTTCTCCTACGAGCAGTACTTC
D gene: -
J gene: TRBJ2-7
V gene: TRBV4-1
clone size: -

CDR3 protein: CAISRLAGGSGNEQYF
CDR3 DNA: TGTGCCATCAGCAGGCTAGCGGGAGGGAGCGGTAATGAGCAGTACTTC
D gene: TRBD2
J gene: TRBJ2-4
V gene: TRBV10-3
clone size: -

CDR3 protein: CSAGDLAGGTDTQYF
CDR3 DNA: TGCAGTGCTGGAGACCTAGCGGGAGGTACAGATACGCAGTATTTT
D gene: TRBD2
J gene: TRBJ2-3
V gene: TRBV20-1
clone size: -

CDR3 protein: CASRDSGTENSPLHF
CDR3 DNA: TGTGCCAGCAGAGACTCCGGGACGGAAAATTCACCCCTCCACTTT
D gene: -
J gene: TRBJ1-6
V gene: TRBV2
clone size: -

CDR3 protein: CASSQVPGTSPRQQYF
CDR3 DNA: TGCGCCAGCAGCCAGGTACCCGGGACTAGCCCCCGCCAGCAGTACTTC
D gene: TRBD2
J gene: TRBJ2-7
V gene: TRBV4-1
clone size: many

CDR3 protein: CASSRSSEAFF
CDR3 DNA: TGTGCCAGCAGCCGAAGCAGTGAAGCTTTCTTT
D gene: -
J gene: TRBJ1-1
V gene: TRBV3-1
clone size: -

CDR3 protein: CASSVEVGAGVYNEQFF
CDR3 DNA: TGTGCCAGCAGCGTAGAGGTCGGAGCGGGAGTGTACAATGAGCAGTTCTTC
D gene: TRBD2
J gene: TRBJ2-1
V gene: TRBV9
clone size: few

CDR3 protein: CASSLWALKQETQYF
CDR3 DNA: TGTGCCAGCAGCTTATGGGCCCTGAAACAAGAGACCCAGTACTTC
D gene: -
J gene: TRBJ2-5
V gene: TRBV7-2
clone size: few

CDR3 protein: CSATTGVGQYF
CDR3 DNA: TGCAGTGCAACGACCGGAGTGGGGCAGTACTTC
D gene: -
J gene: TRBJ2-7
V gene: TRBV20-1
clone size: -

CDR3 protein: CSATTVQGARRIGEQFF
CDR3 DNA: TGCAGTGCTACCACCGTCCAAGGGGCGCGTCGAATTGGTGAGCAGTTCTTC
D gene: -
J gene: TRBJ2-1
V gene: TRBV20-1
clone size: -

CDR3 protein: CASSLSGGSEKLFF
CDR3 DNA: TGTGCCAGCAGCTTATCCGGAGGGAGTGAAAAACTGTTTTTT
D gene: -
J gene: TRBJ1-4
V gene: TRBV7-2
clone size: few

CDR3 protein: CASSPDRVANTQYF
CDR3 DNA: TGTGCCAGCAGCCCGGACAGGGTAGCGAATACGCAGTATTTT
D gene: TRBD1
J gene: TRBJ2-3
V gene: TRBV7-9
clone size: few

CDR3 protein: CASSFGSGGVVEQFF
CDR3 DNA: TGTGCCAGCAGCTTCGGGAGCGGGGGTGTAGTTGAGCAGTTCTTC
D gene: TRBD2
J gene: TRBJ2-1
V gene: TRBV11-2
clone size: once

CDR3 protein: CASSLIGTSGVVASYNEQFF
CDR3 DNA: TGTGCCAGCAGCTTAATAGGGACTAGCGGGGTAGTAGCATCCTACAATGAGCAGTTCTTC
D gene: TRBD2
J gene: TRBJ2-1
V gene: TRBV7-3
clone size: few

CDR3 protein: CASSPGGSYSYNEQFF
CDR3 DNA: TGCGCCAGCAGCCCCGGGGGATCGTACTCCTACAATGAGCAGTTCTTC
D gene: -
J gene: TRBJ2-1
V gene: TRBV5-1
clone size: many

CDR3 protein: CASRIGQGPYEQYF
CDR3 DNA: TGTGCCAGCAGAATCGGACAGGGGCCCTACGAGCAGTACTTC
D gene: TRBD1
J gene: TRBJ2-7
V gene: TRBV12-3/TRBV12-4
clone size: -

CDR3 protein: CSARGLRDETQYF
CDR3 DNA: TGCAGTGCTAGAGGGTTGAGGGACGAGACCCAGTACTTC
D gene: -
J gene: TRBJ2-5
V gene: TRBV20-1
clone size: -

CDR3 protein: CASSPSEVQGRGYTF
CDR3 DNA: TGTGCCAGCAGCCCCTCAGAAGTACAGGGCCGGGGCTACACCTTC
D gene: -
J gene: TRBJ1-2
V gene: TRBV7-8
clone size: -

CDR3 protein: CASSPIDRGHGYTF
CDR3 DNA: TGTGCCAGCAGTCCGATAGACAGGGGGCACGGCTACACCTTC
D gene: TRBD1
J gene: TRBJ1-2
V gene: TRBV6-6
clone size: few

CDR3 protein: CASSPWAAGGKDIQYF
CDR3 DNA: TGTGCCAGCAGCCCGTGGGCGGCGGGAGGGAAGGACATTCAGTACTTC
D gene: TRBD2
J gene: TRBJ2-4
V gene: TRBV9
clone size: few

CDR3 protein: CASSSTGGEEAFF
CDR3 DNA: TGTGCCAGCAGCTCCACAGGGGGCGAGGAAGCTTTCTTT
D gene: TRBD1
J gene: TRBJ1-1
V gene: TRBV7-9
clone size: -

CDR3 protein: CSARKTGRMGSPLHF
CDR3 DNA: TGCAGTGCTCGTAAGACAGGGAGGATGGGATCACCCCTCCACTTT
D gene: TRBD1
J gene: TRBJ1-6
V gene: TRBV20-1
clone size: -

CDR3 protein: CASSSGRLASYEQYF
CDR3 DNA: TGTGCCAGCAGCTCAGGACGACTAGCCTCCTACGAGCAGTACTTC
D gene: TRBD2
J gene: TRBJ2-7
V gene: TRBV7-9
clone size: -

CDR3 protein: CASSSRGTVNTEAFF
CDR3 DNA: TGTGCCAGCAGCTCCCGAGGAACGGTGAACACTGAAGCTTTCTTT
D gene: -
J gene: TRBJ1-1
V gene: TRBV3-1
clone size: once

CDR3 protein: CVSSLAGGGFGETQYF
CDR3 DNA: TGTGTCAGCAGCTTAGCAGGGGGCGGATTCGGGGAGACCCAGTACTTC
D gene: TRBD1
J gene: TRBJ2-5
V gene: TRBV7-9
clone size: -

CDR3 protein: CASSPNTDSYEQYF
CDR3 DNA: TGTGCCAGCAGTCCCAATACAGACTCCTACGAGCAGTACTTC
D gene: -
J gene: TRBJ2-7
V gene: TRBV27
clone size: few

CDR3 protein: CASSQRARNEQFF
CDR3 DNA: TGTGCCAGCAGCCAGCGCGCCCGGAATGAGCAGTTCTTC
D gene: -
J gene: TRBJ2-1
V gene: TRBV2
clone size: few

CDR3 protein: CASSSQDRGRWGYEQYF
CDR3 DNA: TGTGCCAGCAGCTCCCAGGACAGGGGGCGCTGGGGTTACGAGCAGTACTTC
D gene: TRBD1
J gene: TRBJ2-7
V gene: TRBV7-9
clone size: -

CDR3 protein: CASSARTSGGLSYEQYF
CDR3 DNA: TGTGCCAGCAGCGCAAGGACTAGCGGGGGGCTCTCCTACGAGCAGTACTTC
D gene: TRBD2
J gene: TRBJ2-7
V gene: TRBV3-1
clone size: -

CDR3 protein: CASSLELSGEQFF
CDR3 DNA: TGTGCCAGCAGCTTAGAACTTTCGGGGGAGCAGTTCTTC
D gene: -
J gene: TRBJ2-1
V gene: TRBV7-9
clone size: few